These 7 T cell receptor beta chains share one sample of origin, sequenced in a study of shared clonotypes between healthy human individuals. This table comes from immunoSEQ multiplex PCR, and its TCRdb copy is limited to in-frame clones, with some not included. The table lists about 1 million clones, under 80% of them singletons, with less than 1.5% in the top ten. Sequencing used memory CD4+ T cells sorted from blood. Subset described: CD45RA-negative fraction. All receptors come from a man between 18 and 29 years old in good health.

In this sample, this clone turned up a few times. The chain employs TRBV6-1 and TRBJ2-7, with D perhaps TRBD2 (6 bases). The CDR3 loop spans 14 amino acids. Germline V CDR1 and CDR2: MNHNS, SASEGT. Trimming took 10 bases from V and 0 from J, leaving 16 bases between them. The CDR3, as DNA: TGTGCCACTCGTGAGCGGGCCAGCTCCTACGAGCAGTACTTC. It translates to CATRERASSYEQYF.

This sequence joins TRBV7-9 and TRBJ2-3; 8 nucleotides align to TRBD2. CDR3 size: 16 residues. CDR1 and CDR2 (germline): SEHNR, FQNEAQ (reference sequence). With V trimmed by 1 base and J by 0 bases, 3 bases remained unmatched. The CDR3 nucleotides are TGTGCCAGCAGCTTAGTCGGGAGGGGGAGCACAGATACGCAGTATTTT. Translation: CASSLVGRGSTDTQYF.

The chain has TRBV29-1 and TRBJ1-1; 9 bases line up with TRBD1. Germline assignment: CDR1 SQVTM and CDR2 ANQGSEA. The CDR3 sequence is 12 residues long. The J segment lost 2 bases and the V segment lost 7 bases, leaving 2 bases of the junction unmatched. CDR3 sequence reads: CSATGGNTEAFF. DNA of the CDR3: TGCAGCGCAACAGGGGGCAACACTGAAGCTTTCTTT.

This clone was recorded once. The gene calls are TRBV7-9 and TRBJ2-7; TRBD1 agrees at 10 bases. With V trimmed by 0 bases and J by 6 bases, 8 bases remained unmatched. Per the germline V gene, CDR1 is SEHNR and CDR2 is FQNEAQ (reference sequence). The CDR3 has 16 residues. The CDR3 sequence: CASSLAGTGVNSEQYF. The CDR3 nucleotides are TGTGCCAGCAGCTTAGCGGGGACAGGGGTTAATTCCGAGCAGTACTTC.

This chain connects TRBV28 to TRBJ2-3; 7 bases match TRBD2. V trimming: 6 bases; J trimming: 2 bases; junction bases outside the gene matches: 8. This CDR3 contains 15 residues. Germline assignment: CDR1 MDHEN and CDR2 SYDVKM. The CDR3 sequence: CASRGASGNTDTQYF. Written as DNA, the CDR3 is TGTGCCAGCAGAGGAGCTAGCGGTAACACAGATACGCAGTATTTT.

The CDR3 here is CASSLMGSRKGTEAFF. The CDR3 DNA reads TGTGCCAGCAGCTTAATGGGGTCGCGTAAGGGAACTGAAGCTTTCTTT. The chain uses TRBV7-9 and TRBJ1-1, with D hard to call. Germline V gene lookup returns CDR1 SEHNR and CDR2 FQNEAQ (reference sequence). V dropped 2 bases and J dropped 5 bases, with 18 bases sitting between them. The CDR3 runs to 16 residues.

This sequence joins TRBV30 and TRBJ1-6, with 7 bases matching TRBD1. The CDR3 consists of 13 residues. Trimming at V came to 1 base and at J to 8 bases, leaving 2 bases not matched to a gene. The germline V gene encodes CDR1 GTSNPN and CDR2 SVGIG (reference sequence). CDR3: CAWSGDSYSPLHF. The CDR3 nucleotides read TGTGCCTGGAGTGGGGACAGTTATTCACCCCTCCACTTT.